What follows is one TCR beta chain and its context. Its target is unknown. Researchers prepared the TRB cDNA libraries using 5' RACE with UMI labels. Reanalyzing the 5' RACE reads, TCRdb keeps one entry per CDR3 protein, without DNA. The listing contains approximately 90,000 distinct CDR3 sequences. Germline lookup yields CDR1 SGHRS and CDR2 YFSETQ. The CDR3 runs 16 residues. This sample stems from a study of CXCR3-negative and CXCR3-positive naive CD8 T cells. General study points: The TRB CDR3s that CXCR3-positive naive cells carried were more hydrophobic than those of CXCR3-negative naive cells.

By phenotype, naive CD8+ T cells were CD45RO-CCR7+CD27+CD95-. The specimen sequenced was naive CXCR3+ CD8+ T cells from blood. Subset denoted: CD45RO-CCR7+CD27+CD95- naive CD8+ T cells expressing CXCR3 (TNR3+). The chain employs TRBV5-1 and TRBJ2-1. The TCR originated in a human donor in good health. Some clones in this sample may be carry-over from other donors' samples. CDR3 sequence: CASSSSDGSAYNEQFF.